These T cell receptor beta chains were read from a single sample in a study of cytomegalovirus exposure and HLA in healthy donors. Using immunoSEQ multiplex PCR, the repertoire was profiled, and TCRdb retains in-frame clones only, with some absent. The repertoire holds more than 100,000 clones, with 60% to 85% as singletons. Material for sequencing was PBMCs. These TCRs come from a young woman in good health and CMV-seropositive. Both conserved end residues are part of each CDR3. The order of the fields is D gene, CDR3 length, clone size, V gene, J gene, CDR3 DNA, CDR3 protein. A D gene is named only where the DNA matches it firmly. Not all rows give a size; the values are once, few, many and, for expanded clones, a class.

d_gene: NA; len: 12; abundance: NA; v_gene: TRBV7-3; j_gene: TRBJ2-2; CDR3nt: TGTGCCAGCAGCTTCGAGGGCGGGGAGCTGTTTTTT; CDR3aa: CASSFEGGELFF
d_gene: NA; len: 17; abundance: NA; v_gene: TRBV14; j_gene: TRBJ1-6; CDR3nt: TGTGCCAGCAGCCAAGAGGGCAGAAGCTCCTATAATTCACCCCTCCACTTT; CDR3aa: CASSQEGRSSYNSPLHF
d_gene: NA; len: 16; abundance: NA; v_gene: TRBV27; j_gene: TRBJ2-3; CDR3nt: TGTGCCAGCAGTCGCTTTATGGGGGCCGTGGGAGATACGCAGTATTTT; CDR3aa: CASSRFMGAVGDTQYF
d_gene: TRBD1; len: 16; abundance: NA; v_gene: TRBV5-1; j_gene: TRBJ2-1; CDR3nt: TGCGCCAGCAGCTTCCGGGACAGGGTCTCCTACAATGAGCAGTTCTTC; CDR3aa: CASSFRDRVSYNEQFF
d_gene: NA; len: 16; abundance: NA; v_gene: TRBV7-3; j_gene: TRBJ2-2; CDR3nt: TGTGCCAGCAGCTTAAGGGGCCGGGAGCCGGCCGGGGAGCTGTTTTTT; CDR3aa: CASSLRGREPAGELFF
d_gene: NA; len: 14; abundance: few; v_gene: TRBV5-8; j_gene: TRBJ2-7; CDR3nt: TGTGCCAGCACCCTTTTGGGGACTCCCTACGAGCAGTACTTC; CDR3aa: CASTLLGTPYEQYF
d_gene: TRBD2; len: 16; abundance: NA; v_gene: TRBV25-1; j_gene: TRBJ2-5; CDR3nt: TGTGCCAGCAGTGAGTTGCAGCGGGGGAGCCAAGAGACCCAGTACTTC; CDR3aa: CASSELQRGSQETQYF
d_gene: TRBD1; len: 15; abundance: few; v_gene: TRBV13; j_gene: TRBJ1-6; CDR3nt: TGTGCCAGCAGCTTAGGGGACAGGGATAATTCACCCCTCCACTTT; CDR3aa: CASSLGDRDNSPLHF
d_gene: TRBD2; len: 17; abundance: NA; v_gene: TRBV9; j_gene: TRBJ2-2; CDR3nt: TGTGCCAGCAGCGTAGGTCGAGCGGGGGGGCCGGACGGGGAGCTGTTTTTT; CDR3aa: CASSVGRAGGPDGELFF
d_gene: NA; len: 12; abundance: few; v_gene: TRBV15; j_gene: TRBJ2-1; CDR3nt: TGTGCCACCAGCCTCTCCCACAATGAGCAGTTCTTC; CDR3aa: CATSLSHNEQFF
d_gene: NA; len: 14; abundance: few; v_gene: TRBV2; j_gene: TRBJ2-3; CDR3nt: TGTGCCAGCAGCCCACTAGACGACACAGATACGCAGTATTTT; CDR3aa: CASSPLDDTDTQYF
d_gene: TRBD1; len: 19; abundance: NA; v_gene: TRBV11-2; j_gene: TRBJ1-1; CDR3nt: TGTGCCAGCAGCTCCCCCGACAGGGGGGTTGAGGATGGGTACACTGAAGCTTTCTTT; CDR3aa: CASSSPDRGVEDGYTEAFF
d_gene: TRBD2; len: 17; abundance: NA; v_gene: TRBV7-2; j_gene: TRBJ2-1; CDR3nt: TGTGCCAGCAGCTTTAGCTCGTTTAGCGGGGGACCATATGAGCAGTTCTTC; CDR3aa: CASSFSSFSGGPYEQFF
d_gene: TRBD2; len: 16; abundance: NA; v_gene: TRBV27; j_gene: TRBJ2-7; CDR3nt: TGTGCCAGCAGTCCCATCCCACTTAGCGGGGTAGGTGAGCAGTACTTC; CDR3aa: CASSPIPLSGVGEQYF
d_gene: NA; len: 12; abundance: NA; v_gene: TRBV5-4; j_gene: TRBJ1-6; CDR3nt: TGTGCCAGCAGCTCTACAGGTTCACCCCTCCACTTT; CDR3aa: CASSSTGSPLHF
d_gene: NA; len: 15; abundance: NA; v_gene: TRBV5-6; j_gene: TRBJ1-1; CDR3nt: TGTGCCAGCAGCTTGGTGCAGGGCCTAGGGACTGAAGCTTTCTTT; CDR3aa: CASSLVQGLGTEAFF
d_gene: TRBD1; len: 14; abundance: NA; v_gene: TRBV6-5; j_gene: TRBJ1-6; CDR3nt: TGTGCCAGCAGTTTACAGGGGGAAAATTCACCCCTCCACTTT; CDR3aa: CASSLQGENSPLHF
d_gene: NA; len: 12; abundance: NA; v_gene: TRBV13; j_gene: TRBJ1-2; CDR3nt: TGTGCCAGCAGCCTACGGACAGTAGGCTACACCTTC; CDR3aa: CASSLRTVGYTF
d_gene: NA; len: 15; abundance: NA; v_gene: TRBV11-2; j_gene: TRBJ2-1; CDR3nt: TGTGCCAGCAGCTTAAGTGCGACAGAATACAATGAGCAGTTCTTC; CDR3aa: CASSLSATEYNEQFF
d_gene: NA; len: 13; abundance: NA; v_gene: TRBV5-6; j_gene: TRBJ1-6; CDR3nt: TGTGCCAGCAACCCCCGGGGGAATTCACCCCTCCACTTT; CDR3aa: CASNPRGNSPLHF
d_gene: TRBD2; len: 16; abundance: NA; v_gene: TRBV15; j_gene: TRBJ2-2; CDR3nt: TGTGCCACCAGCAGAGAGGCGGGGGGGCCGGCCGGGGAGCTGTTTTTT; CDR3aa: CATSREAGGPAGELFF
d_gene: TRBD2; len: 16; abundance: few; v_gene: TRBV5-4; j_gene: TRBJ2-5; CDR3nt: TGTGCCAGCAGCCGCCCGGTAGCGGGGTCCCGGGAGACCCAGTACTTC; CDR3aa: CASSRPVAGSRETQYF
d_gene: TRBD1; len: 14; abundance: NA; v_gene: TRBV7-9; j_gene: TRBJ1-4; CDR3nt: TGTGCCAGCAGCTTTGGGACAGGGGATGAAAAACTGTTTTTT; CDR3aa: CASSFGTGDEKLFF
d_gene: NA; len: 15; abundance: few; v_gene: TRBV4-1; j_gene: TRBJ2-2; CDR3nt: TGCGCCAGCAGCCAAGGAGGACAGTTCGTCGGGGAGCTGTTTTTT; CDR3aa: CASSQGGQFVGELFF
d_gene: TRBD2; len: 15; abundance: once; v_gene: TRBV27; j_gene: TRBJ2-5; CDR3nt: TGTGCCAGCAGTTCACCACTAGCGGGGGACGAGACCCAGTACTTC; CDR3aa: CASSSPLAGDETQYF
d_gene: NA; len: 15; abundance: NA; v_gene: TRBV10-3; j_gene: TRBJ2-2; CDR3nt: TGTGCCATCAGTGAAGTCGCCGCGGAGAGCGGGGAGCTGTTTTTT; CDR3aa: CAISEVAAESGELFF
d_gene: TRBD2; len: 17; abundance: NA; v_gene: TRBV7-9; j_gene: TRBJ2-3; CDR3nt: TGTGCCAGCAGCTTAGGAACGCTAGCGGGGGCGAAAGATACGCAGTATTTT; CDR3aa: CASSLGTLAGAKDTQYF
d_gene: NA; len: 15; abundance: NA; v_gene: TRBV5-1; j_gene: TRBJ1-4; CDR3nt: TGCGCCAGCAGAAGTTTTGGGGCAACGAATGAAAAACTGTTTTTT; CDR3aa: CASRSFGATNEKLFF
d_gene: NA; len: 12; abundance: NA; v_gene: TRBV19; j_gene: TRBJ1-2; CDR3nt: TGTGCCACCGGAAGGGGGTGGGATGGCTACACCTTC; CDR3aa: CATGRGWDGYTF
d_gene: TRBD1; len: 11; abundance: few; v_gene: TRBV29-1; j_gene: TRBJ2-7; CDR3nt: TGCAGCGTGGACAGGGGAAACGAGCAGTACTTC; CDR3aa: CSVDRGNEQYF
d_gene: TRBD1; len: 13; abundance: NA; v_gene: TRBV5-4; j_gene: TRBJ1-2; CDR3nt: TGTGCCAGCATCCCGGACAGGAGCTATGGCTACACCTTC; CDR3aa: CASIPDRSYGYTF
d_gene: TRBD2; len: 15; abundance: NA; v_gene: TRBV7-8; j_gene: TRBJ2-7; CDR3nt: TGTGCCAGCAGCCCGGGACTAGCGGGGGGCCACGAGCAGTACTTC; CDR3aa: CASSPGLAGGHEQYF
d_gene: NA; len: 11; abundance: NA; v_gene: TRBV20-1; j_gene: TRBJ1-5; CDR3nt: TGCAGTGCTAGAGGGCAGGGTCCCGTACATTTT; CDR3aa: CSARGQGPVHF
d_gene: TRBD1; len: 14; abundance: NA; v_gene: TRBV5-4; j_gene: TRBJ1-2; CDR3nt: TGTGCCAGCAGCTTGGGACAGGGCCCGGGCGGCTACACCTTC; CDR3aa: CASSLGQGPGGYTF
d_gene: TRBD1; len: 13; abundance: NA; v_gene: TRBV29-1; j_gene: TRBJ2-3; CDR3nt: TGCAGCGTTGATCGGACAGGTACAGATACGCAGTATTTT; CDR3aa: CSVDRTGTDTQYF
d_gene: NA; len: 17; abundance: NA; v_gene: TRBV7-2; j_gene: TRBJ2-7; CDR3nt: TGTGCCAGCAGCTTAGTCTCGGCGGTCCCCCTCTCCTACGAGCAGTACTTC; CDR3aa: CASSLVSAVPLSYEQYF
d_gene: TRBD2; len: 15; abundance: NA; v_gene: TRBV4-3; j_gene: TRBJ2-1; CDR3nt: TGCGCCAGCAGCCAAGGGGCCCTAGCGGGCGATGAGCAGTTCTTC; CDR3aa: CASSQGALAGDEQFF
d_gene: NA; len: 13; abundance: once; v_gene: TRBV7-2; j_gene: TRBJ1-3; CDR3nt: TGTGCCAGCAGCTTAATGGGGCTGGACACCATATATTTT; CDR3aa: CASSLMGLDTIYF
d_gene: TRBD1; len: 15; abundance: many; v_gene: TRBV6-1; j_gene: TRBJ2-1; CDR3nt: TGTGCCAGCAGTGAAACGGGACAGGGGCTAAATGAGCAGTTCTTC; CDR3aa: CASSETGQGLNEQFF
d_gene: NA; len: 14; abundance: NA; v_gene: TRBV14; j_gene: TRBJ1-2; CDR3nt: TGTGCCAGCAGCCAAGCAATTACCGAGTCCGGCTACACCTTC; CDR3aa: CASSQAITESGYTF